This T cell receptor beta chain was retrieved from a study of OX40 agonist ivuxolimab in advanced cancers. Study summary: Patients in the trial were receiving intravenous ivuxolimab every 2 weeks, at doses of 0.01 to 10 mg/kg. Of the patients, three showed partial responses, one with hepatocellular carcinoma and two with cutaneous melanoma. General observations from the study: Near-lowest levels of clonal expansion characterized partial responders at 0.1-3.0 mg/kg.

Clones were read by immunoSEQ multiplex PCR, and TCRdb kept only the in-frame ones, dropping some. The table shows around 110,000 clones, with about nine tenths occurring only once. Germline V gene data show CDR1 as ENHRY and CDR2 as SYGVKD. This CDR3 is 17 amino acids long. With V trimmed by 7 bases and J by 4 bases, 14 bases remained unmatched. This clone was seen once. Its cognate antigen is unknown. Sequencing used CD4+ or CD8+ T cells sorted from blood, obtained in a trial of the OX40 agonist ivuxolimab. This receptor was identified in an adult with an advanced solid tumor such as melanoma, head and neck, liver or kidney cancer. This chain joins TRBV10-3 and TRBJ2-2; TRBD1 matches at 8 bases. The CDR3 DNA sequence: TGTGCCATCAAGCAGGGGGCGGCAGGGAGTGGCACCGGGGAGCTGTTTTTT. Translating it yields CAIKQGAAGSGTGELFF.